Listed below are T cell receptor beta chains from one sample, sequenced in a study of response to subunit inactivated influenza vaccine. From the RT-PCR reads, TCRdb called clonotypes with MiXCR, one entry per CDR3 protein. The data show roughly 170,000 distinct CDR3 sequences, with about 9% seen just once and 11% held by the top ten. The sequencing here drew on non-naive T cells sorted from PBMCs, taken on the day of vaccination. The receptors were sampled from a man in his forties or fifties who received an inactivated influenza vaccine. Each CDR3 is given with its conserved first and last residue. D genes are given only for firm matches. The size of a clone is reported for some rows only, either as once, few or many, or as a class for expanded clones.

clone_size: once
d_call: NA
v_call: TRBV6-5
j_call: TRBJ2-3
cdr3_nt: TGTGCCAGCAGTTACTCGAGAGACACAGATACGCAGTATTTT
cdr3_aa: CASSYSRDTDTQYF

clone_size: NA
d_call: TRBD1
v_call: TRBV7-2
j_call: TRBJ2-7
cdr3_nt: TGTGCCAGCAGCTTAGCGCGGGGTCCGGGACAGGGGGCGCTTCAGTCCTACGAGCAGTACTTC
cdr3_aa: CASSLARGPGQGALQSYEQYF

clone_size: NA
d_call: TRBD1
v_call: TRBV27
j_call: TRBJ1-1
cdr3_nt: TGTGCCAGCAGCGCAGACAGGGTAACTGAAGCTTTCTTT
cdr3_aa: CASSADRVTEAFF

clone_size: many
d_call: NA
v_call: TRBV24-1
j_call: TRBJ2-7
cdr3_nt: TGTGCCACCAGTTCGTCGAGTCGTGGTTACGAGCAGTACTTC
cdr3_aa: CATSSSSRGYEQYF

clone_size: NA
d_call: NA
v_call: TRBV24-1
j_call: TRBJ2-1
cdr3_nt: TGTGCCACCGGGCTCTACAATGAGCAGTTCTTC
cdr3_aa: CATGLYNEQFF

clone_size: many
d_call: NA
v_call: TRBV30
j_call: TRBJ2-3
cdr3_nt: TGTGCCTGGAGTGGATCCACAGATACGCAGTATTTT
cdr3_aa: CAWSGSTDTQYF

clone_size: many
d_call: TRBD1
v_call: TRBV27
j_call: TRBJ1-1
cdr3_nt: TGTGCCAGCAGTTGGAGGACAGGGACAGGTACTGAAGCTTTCTTT
cdr3_aa: CASSWRTGTGTEAFF

clone_size: many
d_call: NA
v_call: TRBV20-1
j_call: TRBJ2-2
cdr3_nt: TGCAGTGCTCGACTCCGACAAAACACCGGGGAGCTGTTTTTT
cdr3_aa: CSARLRQNTGELFF

clone_size: NA
d_call: TRBD2
v_call: TRBV9
j_call: TRBJ2-1
cdr3_nt: TGTGCCAGCAGCGTAGTGAGCGGGGGATTCTACAATGAGCAGTTCTTC
cdr3_aa: CASSVVSGGFYNEQFF

clone_size: NA
d_call: NA
v_call: TRBV6-6
j_call: TRBJ2-7
cdr3_nt: TGTGCCAGCAGTTACAGGGTTCTCTACGAGCAGTACTTC
cdr3_aa: CASSYRVLYEQYF

clone_size: few
d_call: NA
v_call: TRBV5-6
j_call: TRBJ2-4
cdr3_nt: TGTGCCAGCAGCTTGTCAAGCTGGGACTCCTCCCTCAAAAACATTCAGTACTTC
cdr3_aa: CASSLSSWDSSLKNIQYF

clone_size: NA
d_call: TRBD1
v_call: TRBV7-2
j_call: TRBJ2-2
cdr3_nt: TGTGCCAGCAGCATCGGGACAGGGTCGAACACCGGGGAGCTGTTTTTT
cdr3_aa: CASSIGTGSNTGELFF

clone_size: NA
d_call: TRBD2
v_call: TRBV3-1
j_call: TRBJ2-1
cdr3_nt: TGTGCCGGCCCCCTAGCGGGCAACTCCTACAATGAGCAGTTCTTC
cdr3_aa: CAGPLAGNSYNEQFF

clone_size: NA
d_call: NA
v_call: TRBV6-5
j_call: TRBJ2-3
cdr3_nt: TGTGCCACAGGCGCGGGTACGCAGTATTTT
cdr3_aa: CATGAGTQYF

clone_size: many
d_call: NA
v_call: TRBV5-6
j_call: TRBJ2-5
cdr3_nt: TGTGCCAGCAGCATCTGGACAGAAGAAGAGACCCAGTACTTC
cdr3_aa: CASSIWTEEETQYF

clone_size: NA
d_call: NA
v_call: TRBV7-9
j_call: TRBJ2-3
cdr3_nt: TGTGCCAGCAGCTTAGGCGGGATTGGGGATACGCAGTATTTT
cdr3_aa: CASSLGGIGDTQYF

clone_size: many
d_call: NA
v_call: TRBV24-1
j_call: TRBJ1-2
cdr3_nt: TGTGCCACCAGTGATTCACAGGGAGACTATGGCTACACCTTC
cdr3_aa: CATSDSQGDYGYTF

clone_size: NA
d_call: NA
v_call: TRBV16
j_call: TRBJ1-6
cdr3_nt: TGTGCCAGCAGCCAATCTATACAATCTAATTCACCCCTCCACTTT
cdr3_aa: CASSQSIQSNSPLHF

clone_size: NA
d_call: NA
v_call: TRBV5-5
j_call: TRBJ1-6
cdr3_nt: TGTGCCAGCGGTAGGGACATCTATAATTCACCCCTCCACTTT
cdr3_aa: CASGRDIYNSPLHF

clone_size: NA
d_call: TRBD1
v_call: TRBV18
j_call: TRBJ2-3
cdr3_nt: TGTGCCAGCTCCGCGACAGGGGCAGATACGCAGTATTTT
cdr3_aa: CASSATGADTQYF

clone_size: few
d_call: TRBD2
v_call: TRBV2
j_call: TRBJ2-3
cdr3_nt: TGTGCCAGCAGTGTGGCGGGGGGCGGCACAGATACGCAGTATTTT
cdr3_aa: CASSVAGGGTDTQYF

clone_size: NA
d_call: NA
v_call: TRBV7-9
j_call: TRBJ2-3
cdr3_nt: TGTGCCAGCAGAAACAGGGGCACAGATACGCAGTATTTT
cdr3_aa: CASRNRGTDTQYF

clone_size: many
d_call: TRBD2
v_call: TRBV11-2
j_call: TRBJ2-3
cdr3_nt: TGTGCCAGCAGCTTTCAACTAGCGGGGGGTAGCACAGATACGCAGTATTTT
cdr3_aa: CASSFQLAGGSTDTQYF

clone_size: NA
d_call: NA
v_call: TRBV15
j_call: TRBJ1-2
cdr3_nt: TGTGCCACCAGCAGAGGTACAGCTGACTATGGCTACACCTTC
cdr3_aa: CATSRGTADYGYTF

clone_size: NA
d_call: NA
v_call: TRBV28
j_call: TRBJ1-4
cdr3_nt: TGTGCCAGCAGGGAGACAGGATCTTCTAATGAAAAACTGTTTTTT
cdr3_aa: CASRETGSSNEKLFF

clone_size: NA
d_call: TRBD2
v_call: TRBV20-1
j_call: TRBJ2-7
cdr3_nt: TGCAGTGCTAGAGATCGGACTAGCGGGAGAGGTGAGCAGTACTTC
cdr3_aa: CSARDRTSGRGEQYF

clone_size: few
d_call: TRBD2
v_call: TRBV5-5
j_call: TRBJ2-1
cdr3_nt: TGTGCCAGCAGTATCGGGAGGGAGTACAATGAGCAGTTCTTC
cdr3_aa: CASSIGREYNEQFF

clone_size: NA
d_call: NA
v_call: TRBV6-6
j_call: TRBJ2-2
cdr3_nt: TGTGCCAGCAGTTACTACGACACCGGGGAGCTGTTTTTT
cdr3_aa: CASSYYDTGELFF

clone_size: few
d_call: TRBD1
v_call: TRBV29-1
j_call: TRBJ1-1
cdr3_nt: TGCAGCGTTGAAAACAGGGGTAACACTGAAGCTTTCTTT
cdr3_aa: CSVENRGNTEAFF

clone_size: NA
d_call: NA
v_call: TRBV5-1
j_call: TRBJ1-4
cdr3_nt: TGCGCCAGCAGCTTGGGGGGCCGAGCAGGGGATGAAAAACTGTTTTTT
cdr3_aa: CASSLGGRAGDEKLFF

clone_size: NA
d_call: NA
v_call: TRBV7-9
j_call: TRBJ2-2
cdr3_nt: TGTGCCAGCAGCTTGGCGACAGGAAAGAACACCGGGGAGCTGTTTTTT
cdr3_aa: CASSLATGKNTGELFF

clone_size: NA
d_call: TRBD2
v_call: TRBV20-1
j_call: TRBJ2-5
cdr3_nt: TGCAGTGCTAGAACTTCACTAGCGGCGCCGGGGGAGACCCAGTACTTC
cdr3_aa: CSARTSLAAPGETQYF

clone_size: NA
d_call: NA
v_call: TRBV7-2
j_call: TRBJ1-1
cdr3_nt: TGTGCCAGCAGCTCAAGACAGGTGAACACTGAAGCTTTCTTT
cdr3_aa: CASSSRQVNTEAFF

clone_size: many
d_call: NA
v_call: TRBV7-9
j_call: TRBJ2-3
cdr3_nt: TGTGCCAGCAGCTTACTAGGATTGAGCACAGATACGCAGTATTTT
cdr3_aa: CASSLLGLSTDTQYF

clone_size: many
d_call: NA
v_call: TRBV29-1
j_call: TRBJ2-5
cdr3_nt: TGCAGCGGGGGGGGGGCACCGCAAGAGACCCAGTACTTC
cdr3_aa: CSGGGAPQETQYF

clone_size: NA
d_call: NA
v_call: TRBV30
j_call: TRBJ2-3
cdr3_nt: TGTGCCTGGAGTGTACGGGCGGGGAGCACAGATACGCAGTATTTT
cdr3_aa: CAWSVRAGSTDTQYF

clone_size: many
d_call: NA
v_call: TRBV12-3/TRBV12-4
j_call: TRBJ1-6
cdr3_nt: TGTGCCAGCAGCCAAGACAGGAGCTCCTATAATTCACCCCTCCACTTT
cdr3_aa: CASSQDRSSYNSPLHF

clone_size: many
d_call: TRBD1
v_call: TRBV6-5
j_call: TRBJ1-2
cdr3_nt: TGTGCCAGCAGTTCCGGGACAGGGAGAGGCTACACCTTC
cdr3_aa: CASSSGTGRGYTF

clone_size: few
d_call: NA
v_call: TRBV11-2
j_call: TRBJ1-6
cdr3_nt: TGTGCCAGCAGTCAGGGTCCGGGCTCACCCCTCCACTTT
cdr3_aa: CASSQGPGSPLHF

clone_size: many
d_call: TRBD2
v_call: TRBV3-1
j_call: TRBJ2-1
cdr3_nt: TGTGCCAGCAGCCATACGACTAGCGGAAACAATGAGCAGTTCTTC
cdr3_aa: CASSHTTSGNNEQFF

clone_size: NA
d_call: TRBD2
v_call: TRBV11-2
j_call: TRBJ2-1
cdr3_nt: TGTGCCAGCAGCCAGGAGCGGGAGACGCAGTTCTTC
cdr3_aa: CASSQERETQFF

clone_size: NA
d_call: TRBD2
v_call: TRBV20-1
j_call: TRBJ2-7
cdr3_nt: TGCAGTGCTAGAGTATGGGAGGGCGAGCAGTACTTC
cdr3_aa: CSARVWEGEQYF

clone_size: NA
d_call: TRBD1
v_call: TRBV18
j_call: TRBJ2-3
cdr3_nt: TGTGCCAGCACTACCGGGACAGGGGCTGGAGATACGCAGTATTTT
cdr3_aa: CASTTGTGAGDTQYF

clone_size: many
d_call: NA
v_call: TRBV4-3
j_call: TRBJ2-2
cdr3_nt: TGCGCCAGCAGCATGGGACGCGGGTTGTGGGCCGACACCGGGGAGCTGTTTTTT
cdr3_aa: CASSMGRGLWADTGELFF

clone_size: few
d_call: NA
v_call: TRBV6-2/TRBV6-3
j_call: TRBJ1-5
cdr3_nt: TGTGCCAGCAGTTACTCGGCCCGGGGAGCTCCTAATCAGCCCCAGCATTTT
cdr3_aa: CASSYSARGAPNQPQHF

clone_size: many
d_call: NA
v_call: TRBV2
j_call: TRBJ2-5
cdr3_nt: TGTGCCAGCAGTCGGACCGGGACTCACAAGGAGACCCAGTACTTC
cdr3_aa: CASSRTGTHKETQYF

clone_size: many
d_call: TRBD1
v_call: TRBV5-1
j_call: TRBJ2-3
cdr3_nt: TGCGCCAGCAGCTCCGGGACAGGCACAGATACGCAGTATTTT
cdr3_aa: CASSSGTGTDTQYF

clone_size: few
d_call: TRBD2
v_call: TRBV6-1
j_call: TRBJ2-5
cdr3_nt: TGTGCCAGCAGCCCGCCCGGAGCGGGGGAGACCCAGTACTTC
cdr3_aa: CASSPPGAGETQYF

clone_size: NA
d_call: TRBD2
v_call: TRBV10-3
j_call: TRBJ2-2
cdr3_nt: TGTGCCATCACCGAGAGGACTAGCGAGAACACCGGGGAGCTGTTTTTT
cdr3_aa: CAITERTSENTGELFF

clone_size: many
d_call: TRBD2
v_call: TRBV27
j_call: TRBJ2-7
cdr3_nt: TGTGCCAGCAGCATAAGGACTAGCGGGGGCGAGCAGTACTTC
cdr3_aa: CASSIRTSGGEQYF

clone_size: few
d_call: TRBD1
v_call: TRBV28
j_call: TRBJ1-4
cdr3_nt: TGTGCCAGCAGTCGAGGGAGGGCAGGGGGCGCGAGTACTAATGAAAAACTGTTTTTT
cdr3_aa: CASSRGRAGGASTNEKLFF

clone_size: NA
d_call: NA
v_call: TRBV19
j_call: TRBJ2-1
cdr3_nt: TGTGCCAGTAGTGTCGGGTGGGGCAACTACAATGAGCAGTTCTTC
cdr3_aa: CASSVGWGNYNEQFF

clone_size: many
d_call: NA
v_call: TRBV4-2
j_call: TRBJ2-2
cdr3_nt: TGTGCCAGTATGATCTTCGGGAACACCGGGGAGCTGTTTTTT
cdr3_aa: CASMIFGNTGELFF

clone_size: NA
d_call: NA
v_call: TRBV5-6
j_call: TRBJ2-3
cdr3_nt: TGTGCCAGCAGCTTGGATCTTAGGGGGACAGATACGCAGTATTTT
cdr3_aa: CASSLDLRGTDTQYF